This is a list of T cell receptor beta chains from one sample in a study of cytotoxic CD8 clonotypes in ibrutinib-treated CLL. TCRdb keeps only in-frame clones here, not all; method: immunoSEQ multiplex PCR. The sample carries about 160,000 clones, 81% recorded once. Sample: PBMCs, taken after 12 months of ibrutinib treatment. Receptors were obtained from a human donor with chronic lymphocytic leukemia. The conserved cysteine and the conserved F or W are not part of the CDR3 here.

j_call v_call cdr3_aa
TRBJ2-7 TRBV9 ASSVPPGGKVY
TRBJ2-2 TRBV6-4 ASNEWTSGTGELF
TRBJ2-6 TRBV6-4 ASSVAAGGSGANVLT
TRBJ2-7 TRBV4-2 ASSQERPSGWRYEQY
TRBJ2-5 TRBV29-1 SASSGSRETQY
TRBJ1-3 TRBV6-5 ASSPDSSSGNTIY
TRBJ2-2 TRBV4-3 ASSQGRFGITGELF
TRBJ2-7 TRBV9 ASSVSAATSYEQY
TRBJ1-2 TRBV6-5 ASSYFGNYGYT
TRBJ1-1 TRBV7-9 ASSSQGLPNTEAF
TRBJ1-2 TRBV30 ACPSQDRARGYT
TRBJ2-1 TRBV5-1 ASSPSGGAISHEQF
TRBJ1-2 TRBV2 ASSRKGSGFAGYT
TRBJ2-6 TRBV28 ASRLTTGILSGANVLT
TRBJ1-5 TRBV7-8 ASSNRQIYSNQPQH
TRBJ1-2 TRBV2 ASSEQGEGYGYT